The subject of this entry is one TCR beta chain. With 3 bases clipped from V and 6 bases from J, the junction kept 2 bases outside the gene matches. CDR1 is MGHRA and CDR2 is YSYEKL in the germline V gene. The CDR3 loop spans 16 amino acids. This specimen comes from a study of CD8+CD57+ T cells in acquired aplastic anemia. According to the study, genomic DNA was the template for TCR beta VDJ and CDR3 profiling. Using its own MiXCR run on the reads, TCRdb lists one record per CDR3 protein. The sample consists of 150,000 to 180,000 distinct CDR3 sequences, roughly half of them appearing once. Flow cytometry had shown expanded CD8+CD57+ cells in the patients chosen for sequencing.

The clonotype comes from a human donor with aplastic anemia. The chain employs TRBV4-1 and TRBJ2-1; 16 bases fit TRBD2. The sequencing sample was made of sorted CD4+, CD8+, or CD8+CD57+ T cells (not recorded which) from PBMCs. The CDR3 nucleotides are TGCGCCAGCAGCCAGGGGACTAGCGGGGGGGTCAATGAGCAGTTCTTC. Translated: CASSQGTSGGVNEQFF.